The 17 T cell receptor beta chains below all came from one sample that was sequenced in a study of shared clonotypes between healthy human individuals. Produced via immunoSEQ multiplex PCR; TCRdb's table is partial and in-frame only. The sample lists some 2 million clones, about 95% occurring once. CD45RO-negative, CCR7-selected cells formed the naive CD8 fraction, which excluded terminally differentiated effector memory CD45RA+ cells. Sequencing was performed on naive CD8+ T cells sorted from blood. These receptors all stem from a young man in good health.

The sample holds a few counts of this clone. This rearrangement joins TRBV7-9 to TRBJ1-4; TRBD1 aligns across 7 bases. Trimming cost V 5 bases and J 8 bases; bases outside gene matches: 11. Germline CDR1 and CDR2: SEHNR and FQNEAQ (reference sequence). This CDR3 region has 15 residues. CDR3 bases: TGTGCCAGCAGCGACAGACAGGGAGGAGAGGAAAAACTGTTTTTT. Translating gives CASSDRQGGEEKLFF.

The J gene is TRBJ2-7, the V gene TRBV7-9; D remains ambiguous. Germline V lookup: CDR1 SEHNR, CDR2 FQNEAQ (reference sequence). The V and J ends lost 5 bases and 3 bases respectively, with 8 bases between them. The CDR3 has 12 residues. CDR3 in amino acids: CASSTEGYEQYF. In nucleotides, the CDR3 is TGTGCCAGCAGCACGGAAGGCTACGAGCAGTACTTC.

This clone was observed once. V gene TRBV2 combines with J gene TRBJ2-7; weak D call: TRBD2 (5 bases). With 8 bases removed from V and 2 bases from J, the gap between germline ends came to 10 bases. Germline V gives CDR1 SNHLY, CDR2 FYNNEI. The CDR3 covers 12 residues. The CDR3: CASGLTTYEQYF. In DNA form, the CDR3 reads TGTGCCAGCGGATTGACTACCTACGAGCAGTACTTC.

Comment on this clone: The sample holds other DNA sequences that translate to the same CDR3. The chain uses TRBV11-2 and TRBJ2-3, with D unresolved. The V end lost 1 base, the J end lost 3 bases, and 5 bases lay between the germline ends. Looked up from germline, CDR1 is SGHAT and CDR2 is FQNNGV. There are 13 residues in the CDR3. The CDR3 nucleotides read TGTGCCAGCAGCTTAGGAGGAACAGATACGCAGTATTTT. It codes for CASSLGGTDTQYF.

This chain connects TRBV27 to TRBJ2-7; the match to TRBD2 covers 7 bases. This CDR3 is 17 amino acids long. The germline V gene encodes CDR1 MNHEY and CDR2 SMNVEV (reference sequence). Losses at the gene ends were 4 bases for V and 3 bases for J; bases not matched to a gene: 15. The CDR3: CASSSPTPLAAYYEQYF. CDR3 in DNA: TGTGCCAGCAGTTCACCGACACCTCTAGCGGCCTACTACGAGCAGTACTTC.

The chain recombines TRBV5-1 with TRBJ2-5; 9 nucleotides agree with TRBD2. The J call may be wrong; the DNA end is better matched by TRBJ2-7. This CDR3 is built from 15 residues. The germline CDR1 and CDR2 sequences are SGHRS and YFSETQ. The CDR3 spells CASRSYSGSNNEQYF. DNA for the CDR3: TGCGCCAGCAGATCCTATAGCGGGAGCAACAACGAGCAGTACTTC.

The chain has TRBV7-9 and TRBJ2-4; maybe TRBD2 (5 bases). The CDR3 consists of 17 residues. Deletions cut 5 bases from V and 1 base from J, with 18 bases between. Germline V gene sequence: CDR1 SEHNR, CDR2 FQNEAQ (reference sequence). This chain's CDR3 is CASSTGLQGFAKNIQYF. The CDR3 nucleotides read TGTGCCAGCAGCACGGGATTACAAGGCTTCGCCAAAAACATTCAGTACTTC.

The chain combines TRBV2 with TRBJ1-6, with a possible D match to TRBD1 (5 bases). Germline V gene sequence: CDR1 SNHLY, CDR2 FYNNEI. With 1 base removed from V and 10 bases from J, the gap between germline ends came to 14 bases. The CDR3 totals 15 residues. CDR3 loop: CASSEVGQGASPLHF. The CDR3, as DNA: TGTGCCAGCAGTGAAGTGGGTCAGGGAGCCTCACCCCTCCACTTT.

The CDR3 spells CASSFSSGKQPYEQYF. In DNA form, the CDR3 reads TGTGCCAGCAGCTTTAGCTCTGGGAAGCAACCCTACGAGCAGTACTTC. The chain recombines TRBV5-6 with TRBJ2-7; D ambiguous. There are 16 residues in the CDR3. V was clipped by 2 bases and J by 2 bases, with 17 bases between them. Germline CDR1 and CDR2: SGHDT and YYEEEE.

The chain is built from TRBV4-3 and TRBJ1-2; 7 nucleotides agree with TRBD1. The CDR3 loop spans 16 amino acids. V dropped 4 bases and J dropped 6; count of bases not matched to a gene: 14. Germline lookup yields CDR1 LGHNA and CDR2 YSLEER. The CDR3 loop reads CASSLRAAGGVDGYTF. The CDR3 nucleotides are TGCGCCAGCAGCCTTAGAGCCGCAGGGGGAGTGGATGGCTACACCTTC.

CDR3 sequence (DNA): TGTGCCAGCAGTGACTCAGCAGGGGAGGGCACCGGGGAGCTGTTTTTT. This encodes CASSDSAGEGTGELFF. The rearrangement uses TRBV2 and TRBJ2-2; maybe TRBD2 (7 bases). V dropped 3 bases and J dropped 4 bases, with 15 bases sitting between them. This CDR3 is built from 16 residues. From germline, CDR1 is SNHLY and CDR2 FYNNEI.

The chain employs TRBV9 and TRBJ1-4; D is uncertain. Germline values: CDR1 SGDLS, CDR2 YYNGEE. There are 15 residues in the CDR3. Trimming stripped 3 bases from V and 4 bases from J, with 13 bases between. In DNA, the CDR3 is TGTGCCAGCAGCGCAAGAACAGAAGTTAATGAAAAACTGTTTTTT. Amino acids: CASSARTEVNEKLFF.

The V call is TRBV4-1, the J call TRBJ2-6; TRBD1 is a possible D gene (5 bases). Germline-derived CDR1 and CDR2 are MGHRA and YSYEKL. The CDR3 is 13 residues long. V was clipped by 8 bases and J by 4 bases, with 9 bases between them. This chain's CDR3 is CASGHQGANVLTF. CDR3 bases: TGCGCCAGCGGACACCAGGGGGCCAACGTCCTGACTTTC.

The chain combines TRBV4-1 with TRBJ2-7; 7 bases fit TRBD2. J gave up 0 bases and V 1 base, and 6 bases lay outside the gene matches. Germline V gene lookup returns CDR1 MGHRA and CDR2 YSYEKL. The CDR3 covers 16 residues. DNA of the CDR3: TGCGCCAGCAGCCAAGCGGCGGGGGAGAGCTCCTACGAGCAGTACTTC. This sequence encodes CASSQAAGESSYEQYF.

The V call is TRBV19, the J call TRBJ1-2; D is uncertain. The germline gives CDR1 LNHDA, CDR2 SQIVND (reference sequence). Deletions cut 5 bases from V and 10 bases from J, with 14 bases between. The CDR3 length is 12 residues. The CDR3 DNA follows: TGTGCCAGTAGTGACCCGGACGAAATCTACACCTTC. It yields the protein CASSDPDEIYTF. The full variable domain, completed using reference TRBV19 and TRBJ1-2, is DGGITQSPKYLFRKEGQNVTLSCEQNLNHDAMYWYRQDPGQGLRLIYYSQIVNDFQKGDIAEGYSVSREKKESFPLTVTSAQKNPTAFYLCASSDPDEIYTFGSGTRLTVV.

Of note for this clone: The junction departs from germline at one end; a sequencing error may be responsible. The chain uses TRBV7-9 and TRBJ2-7, with D unresolved. Looked up from germline, CDR1 is SEHNR and CDR2 is FQNEAQ (reference sequence). There are 12 residues in the CDR3. CDR3 sequence: CASSLASFEQYF. DNA of the CDR3: TGTGCCAGCAGCTTAGCGTCCTTCGAGCAGTACTTC.

The V and J genes are TRBV7-2 and TRBJ2-4; D might be TRBD2 (6 bases). V lost 1 base to trimming and J lost 5 bases, with 21 bases between them. Germline V CDR1 and CDR2: SGHTA, FQGNSA. This CDR3 spans 18 amino acids. The CDR3 coding sequence is TGTGCCAGCAGCTTAGAGGTGTCGTTAGCGGCCCCTCAAAACATTCAGTACTTC. It is translated as CASSLEVSLAAPQNIQYF.